This TCR beta chain was profiled in a study of CD8 T cells in ankylosing spondylitis. Germline loops: CDR1 MDHEN, CDR2 SYDVKM. The germline V and J ends were trimmed by 3 bases and 4 bases, with 10 bases remaining between them. The CDR3 is 13 residues long. This clonotype has at least ten counts. The antigen remains unidentified. General observations from the study: Reports say disease-linked clones showed up significantly more in matched ankylosing spondylitis synovial fluid.

Generation of TCR beta libraries employed quantitative 5'-RACE incorporating molecular barcodes. MiXCR was run by TCRdb on the 5' RACE reads, yielding one entry per CDR3 protein. This table has about 69,000 distinct CDR3 sequences, roughly 5.3% appearing once. Sequencing input: blood, either unsorted or a sorted T cell fraction (not recorded which). The rearrangement uses TRBV28 and TRBJ2-7; unclear D gene. The clonotype originates from a male donor with ankylosing spondylitis or in good health (not recorded which). CDR3: CASSLVAGYEQYF. The CDR3 nucleotides read TGTGCCAGCAGTTTGGTCGCAGGATACGAGCAGTACTTC.